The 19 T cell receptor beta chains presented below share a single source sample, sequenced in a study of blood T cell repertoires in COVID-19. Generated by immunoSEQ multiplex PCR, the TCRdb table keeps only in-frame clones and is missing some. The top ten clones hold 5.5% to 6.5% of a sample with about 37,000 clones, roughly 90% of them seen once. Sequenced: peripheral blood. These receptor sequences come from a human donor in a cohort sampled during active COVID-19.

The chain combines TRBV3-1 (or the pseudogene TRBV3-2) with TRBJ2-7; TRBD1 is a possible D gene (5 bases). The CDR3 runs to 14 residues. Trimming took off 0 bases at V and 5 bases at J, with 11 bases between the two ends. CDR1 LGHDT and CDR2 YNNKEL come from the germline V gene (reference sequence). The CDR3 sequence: CASSQEAGSDEQYF. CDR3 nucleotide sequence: TGTGCCAGCAGCCAAGAAGCAGGGTCCGACGAGCAGTACTTC.

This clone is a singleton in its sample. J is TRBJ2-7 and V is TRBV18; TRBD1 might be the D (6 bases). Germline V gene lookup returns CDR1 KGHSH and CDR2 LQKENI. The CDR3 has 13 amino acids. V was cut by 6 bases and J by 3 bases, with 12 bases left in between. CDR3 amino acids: CASSRTEIYEQYF. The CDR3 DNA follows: TGTGCCAGCTCCCGGACAGAAATCTACGAGCAGTACTTC. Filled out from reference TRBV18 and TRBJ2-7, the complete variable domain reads NAGVMQNPRHLVRRRGQEARLRCSPMKGHSHVYWYRQLPEEGLKFMVYLQKENIIDESGMPKERFSAEFPKEGPSILRIQQVVRGDSAAYFCASSRTEIYEQYFGPGTRLTVT.

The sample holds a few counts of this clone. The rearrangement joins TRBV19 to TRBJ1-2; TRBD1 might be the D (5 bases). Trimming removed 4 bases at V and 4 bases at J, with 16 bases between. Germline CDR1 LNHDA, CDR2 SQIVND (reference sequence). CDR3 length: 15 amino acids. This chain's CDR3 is CASSTLGGRSYGYTF. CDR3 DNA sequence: TGTGCCAGTAGTACCCTCGGGGGGAGATCCTATGGCTACACCTTC.

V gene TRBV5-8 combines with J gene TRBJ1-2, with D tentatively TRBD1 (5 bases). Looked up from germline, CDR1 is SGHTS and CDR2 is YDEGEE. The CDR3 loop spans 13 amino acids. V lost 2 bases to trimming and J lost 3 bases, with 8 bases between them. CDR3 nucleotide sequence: TGTGCCAGCAGCTTCGGCAGGGACTATGGCTACACCTTC. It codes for CASSFGRDYGYTF.

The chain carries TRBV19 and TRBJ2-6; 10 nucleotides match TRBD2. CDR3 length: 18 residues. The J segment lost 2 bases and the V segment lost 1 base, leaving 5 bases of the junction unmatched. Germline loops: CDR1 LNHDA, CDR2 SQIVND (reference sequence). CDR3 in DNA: TGTGCCAGTAGTATAGCGGCTAGCGGGAGTCCTGGGGCCAACGTCCTGACTTTC. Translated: CASSIAASGSPGANVLTF.

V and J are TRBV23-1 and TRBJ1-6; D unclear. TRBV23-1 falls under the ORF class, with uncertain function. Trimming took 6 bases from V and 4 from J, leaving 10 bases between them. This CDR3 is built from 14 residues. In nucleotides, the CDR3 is TGCGCCAGCAGGAAGATGAGTTATAATTCACCCCTCCACTTT. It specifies CASRKMSYNSPLHF.

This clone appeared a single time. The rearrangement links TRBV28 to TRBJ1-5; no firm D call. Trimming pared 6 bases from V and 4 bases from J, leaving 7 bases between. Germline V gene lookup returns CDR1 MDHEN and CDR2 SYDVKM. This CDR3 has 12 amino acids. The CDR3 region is CASSSINQPQHF. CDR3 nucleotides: TGTGCCAGCAGCTCTATAAATCAGCCCCAGCATTTT. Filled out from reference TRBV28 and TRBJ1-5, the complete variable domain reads DVKVTQSSRYLVKRTGEKVFLECVQDMDHENMFWYRQDPGLGLRLIYFSYDVKMKEKGDIPEGYSVSREKKERFSLILESASTNQTSMYLCASSSINQPQHFGDGTRLSIL.

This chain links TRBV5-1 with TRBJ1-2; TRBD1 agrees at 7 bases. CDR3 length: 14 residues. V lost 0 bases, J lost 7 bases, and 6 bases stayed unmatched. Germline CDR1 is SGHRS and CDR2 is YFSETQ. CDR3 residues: CASSLADRAGGYTF. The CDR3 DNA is TGCGCCAGCAGCTTGGCCGACAGGGCAGGTGGCTACACCTTC.

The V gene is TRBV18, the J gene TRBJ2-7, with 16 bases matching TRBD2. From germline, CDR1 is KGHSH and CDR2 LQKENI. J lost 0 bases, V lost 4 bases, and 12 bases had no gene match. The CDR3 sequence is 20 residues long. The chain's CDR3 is CASSLEPGLAGGPDSYEQYF. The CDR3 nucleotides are TGTGCCAGCTCACTAGAACCGGGACTAGCGGGGGGGCCGGACTCCTACGAGCAGTACTTC.

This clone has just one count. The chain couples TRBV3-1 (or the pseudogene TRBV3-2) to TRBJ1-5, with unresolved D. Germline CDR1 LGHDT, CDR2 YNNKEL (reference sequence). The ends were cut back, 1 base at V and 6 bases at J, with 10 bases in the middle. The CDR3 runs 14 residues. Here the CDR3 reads CASSQGRVGQPQHF. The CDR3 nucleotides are TGTGCCAGCAGCCAAGGGAGGGTAGGTCAGCCCCAGCATTTT.

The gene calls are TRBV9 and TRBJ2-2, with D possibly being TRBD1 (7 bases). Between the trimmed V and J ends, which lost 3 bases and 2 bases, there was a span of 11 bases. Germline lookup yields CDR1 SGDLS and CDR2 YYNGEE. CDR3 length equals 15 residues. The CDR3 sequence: CASSAGGTNTGELFF. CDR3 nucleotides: TGTGCCAGCAGCGCAGGGGGGACAAACACCGGGGAGCTGTTTTTT.

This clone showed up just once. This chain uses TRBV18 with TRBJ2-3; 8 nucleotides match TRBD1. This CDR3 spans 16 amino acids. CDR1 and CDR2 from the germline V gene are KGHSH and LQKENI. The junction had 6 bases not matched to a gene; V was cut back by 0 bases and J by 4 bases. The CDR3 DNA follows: TGTGCCAGCTCACCACCGGCAGGGGGCCGGGCAGATACGCAGTATTTT. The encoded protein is CASSPPAGGRADTQYF.

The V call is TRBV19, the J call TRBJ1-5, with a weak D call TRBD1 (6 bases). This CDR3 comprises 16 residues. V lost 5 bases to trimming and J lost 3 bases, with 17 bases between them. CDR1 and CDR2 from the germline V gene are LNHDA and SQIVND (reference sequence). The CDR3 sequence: CASSFTSTGNNQPQHF. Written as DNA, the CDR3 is TGTGCCAGTAGTTTTACATCGACAGGTAACAATCAGCCCCAGCATTTT.

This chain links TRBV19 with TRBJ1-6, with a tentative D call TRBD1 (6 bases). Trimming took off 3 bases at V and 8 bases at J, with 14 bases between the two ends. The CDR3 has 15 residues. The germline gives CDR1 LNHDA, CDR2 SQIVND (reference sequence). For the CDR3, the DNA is TGTGCCAGTAGTATGACAGGTTGGGTCCATTCACCCCTCCACTTT. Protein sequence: CASSMTGWVHSPLHF.

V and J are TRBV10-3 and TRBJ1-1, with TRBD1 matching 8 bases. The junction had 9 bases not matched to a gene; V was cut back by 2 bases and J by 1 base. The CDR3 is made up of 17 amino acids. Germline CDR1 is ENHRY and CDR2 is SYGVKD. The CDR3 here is CAISEDRGSARNTEAFF. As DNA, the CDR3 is TGTGCCATCAGTGAGGACAGGGGATCGGCCCGGAACACTGAAGCTTTCTTT.

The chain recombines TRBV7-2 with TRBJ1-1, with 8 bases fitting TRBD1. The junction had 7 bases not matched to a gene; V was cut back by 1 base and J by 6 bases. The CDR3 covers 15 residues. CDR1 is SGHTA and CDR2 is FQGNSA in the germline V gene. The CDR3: CASSLGQGKSSEAFF. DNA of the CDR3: TGTGCCAGCAGCTTAGGACAGGGGAAGTCCTCTGAAGCTTTCTTT.

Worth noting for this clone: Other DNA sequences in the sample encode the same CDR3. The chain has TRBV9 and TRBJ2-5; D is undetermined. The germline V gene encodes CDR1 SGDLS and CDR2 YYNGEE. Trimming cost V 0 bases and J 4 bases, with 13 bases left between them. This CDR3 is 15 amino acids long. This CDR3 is CASSVGSVSGETQYF. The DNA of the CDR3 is TGTGCCAGCAGCGTAGGGTCCGTTTCCGGAGAGACCCAGTACTTC. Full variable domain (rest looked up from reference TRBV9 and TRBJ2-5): DSGVTQTPKHLITATGQRVTLRCSPRSGDLSVYWYQQSLDQGLQFLIQYYNGEERAKGNILERFSAQQFPDLHSELNLSSLELGDSALYFCASSVGSVSGETQYFGPGTRLLVL.

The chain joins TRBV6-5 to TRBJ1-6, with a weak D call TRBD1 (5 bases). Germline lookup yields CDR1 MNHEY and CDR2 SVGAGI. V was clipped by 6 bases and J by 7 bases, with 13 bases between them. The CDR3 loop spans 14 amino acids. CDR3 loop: CASRSGGWNSPLHF. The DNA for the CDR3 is TGTGCCAGCAGAAGTGGGGGGTGGAATTCACCCCTCCACTTT.

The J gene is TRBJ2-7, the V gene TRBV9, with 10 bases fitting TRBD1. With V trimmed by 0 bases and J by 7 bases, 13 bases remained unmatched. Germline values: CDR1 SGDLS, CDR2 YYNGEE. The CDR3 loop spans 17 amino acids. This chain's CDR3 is CASSVGLAGTGVEEQYF. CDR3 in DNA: TGTGCCAGCAGCGTAGGTTTGGCCGGGACAGGGGTGGAGGAGCAGTACTTC.